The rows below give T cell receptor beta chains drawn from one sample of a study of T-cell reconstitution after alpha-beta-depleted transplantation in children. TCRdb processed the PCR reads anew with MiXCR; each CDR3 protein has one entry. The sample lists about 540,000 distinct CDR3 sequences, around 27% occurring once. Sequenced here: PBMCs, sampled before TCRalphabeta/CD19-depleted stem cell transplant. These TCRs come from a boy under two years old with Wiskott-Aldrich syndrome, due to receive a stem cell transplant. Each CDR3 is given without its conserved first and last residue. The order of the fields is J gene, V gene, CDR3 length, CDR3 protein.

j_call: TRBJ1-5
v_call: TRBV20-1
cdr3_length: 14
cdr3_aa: TARVGTGGRNQPQH

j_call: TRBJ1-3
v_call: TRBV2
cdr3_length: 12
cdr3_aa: ASTGTGAGNTIY

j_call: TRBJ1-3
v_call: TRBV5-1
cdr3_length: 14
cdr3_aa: ASSPRFRGGGNTIY

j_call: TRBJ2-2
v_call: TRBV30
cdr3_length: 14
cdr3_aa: AWSSNSGRMVGELF

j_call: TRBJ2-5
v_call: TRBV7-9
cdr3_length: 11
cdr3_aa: ASSLTGAETQY

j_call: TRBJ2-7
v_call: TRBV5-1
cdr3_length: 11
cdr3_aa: ASSLQGSYEQY

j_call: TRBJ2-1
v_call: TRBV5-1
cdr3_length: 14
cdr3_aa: ASSQRGGLMYNEQF

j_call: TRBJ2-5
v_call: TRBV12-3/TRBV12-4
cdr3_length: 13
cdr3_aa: ASSPGQLLQETQY

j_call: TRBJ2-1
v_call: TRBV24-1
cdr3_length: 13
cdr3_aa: ATRGTSGNYNEQF

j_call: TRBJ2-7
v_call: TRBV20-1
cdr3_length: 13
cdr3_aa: SARVPGTGGYEQY

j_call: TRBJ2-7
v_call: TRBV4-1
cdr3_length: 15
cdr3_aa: ASSQLHLTSGSYEQY

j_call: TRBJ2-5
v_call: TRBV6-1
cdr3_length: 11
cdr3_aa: ASSEGREETQY

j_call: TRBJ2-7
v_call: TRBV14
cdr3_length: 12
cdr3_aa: ASSQRRVLYEQY

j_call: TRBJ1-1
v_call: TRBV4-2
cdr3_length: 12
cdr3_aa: ASSQEWANTEAF

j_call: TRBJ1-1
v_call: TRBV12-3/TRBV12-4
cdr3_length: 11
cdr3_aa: ASNLGWRTEAF

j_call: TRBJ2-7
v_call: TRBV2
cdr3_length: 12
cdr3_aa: ASSGGLYSYEQY

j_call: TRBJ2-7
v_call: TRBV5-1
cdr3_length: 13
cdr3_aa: ASSLVLAGNYEQY

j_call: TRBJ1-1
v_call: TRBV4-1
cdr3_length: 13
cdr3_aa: ASSLNTGGNTEAF

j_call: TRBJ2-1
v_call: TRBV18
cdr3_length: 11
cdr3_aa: ASSQVYYNEQF

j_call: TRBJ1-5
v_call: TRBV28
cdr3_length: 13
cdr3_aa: ASSLRDSSNQPQH